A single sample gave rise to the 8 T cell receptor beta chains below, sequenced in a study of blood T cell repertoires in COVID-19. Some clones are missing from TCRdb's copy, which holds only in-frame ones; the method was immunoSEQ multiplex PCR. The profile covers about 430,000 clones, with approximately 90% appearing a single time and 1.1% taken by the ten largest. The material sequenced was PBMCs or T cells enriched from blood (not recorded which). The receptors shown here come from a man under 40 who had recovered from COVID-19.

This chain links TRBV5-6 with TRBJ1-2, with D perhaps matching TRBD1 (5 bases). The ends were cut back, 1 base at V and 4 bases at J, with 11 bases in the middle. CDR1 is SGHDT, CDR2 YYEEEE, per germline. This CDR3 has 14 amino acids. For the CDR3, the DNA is TGTGCCAGCAGCTTGAGCGGGGGATCCTATGGCTACACCTTC. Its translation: CASSLSGGSYGYTF.

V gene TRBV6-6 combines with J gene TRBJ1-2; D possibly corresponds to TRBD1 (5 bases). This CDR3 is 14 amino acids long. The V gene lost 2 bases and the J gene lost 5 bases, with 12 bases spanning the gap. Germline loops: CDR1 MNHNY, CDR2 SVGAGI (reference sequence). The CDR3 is CASSYNQGQYGYTF. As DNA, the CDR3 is TGTGCCAGCAGTTACAACCAGGGTCAATATGGCTACACCTTC.

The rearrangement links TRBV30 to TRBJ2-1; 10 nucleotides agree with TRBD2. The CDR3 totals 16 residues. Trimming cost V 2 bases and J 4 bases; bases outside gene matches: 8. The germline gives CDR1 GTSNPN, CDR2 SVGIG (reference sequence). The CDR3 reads CAWSSSSGSVYNEQFF. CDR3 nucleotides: TGTGCCTGGAGTTCGTCTAGCGGGAGTGTTTACAATGAGCAGTTCTTC.

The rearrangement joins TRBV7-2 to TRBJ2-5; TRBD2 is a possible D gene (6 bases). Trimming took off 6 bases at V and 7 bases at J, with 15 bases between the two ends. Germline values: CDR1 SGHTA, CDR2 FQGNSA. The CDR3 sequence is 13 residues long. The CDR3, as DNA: TGTGCCAGCAGTTCTAGCCCCGGGGGGACCCAGTACTTC. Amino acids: CASSSSPGGTQYF.

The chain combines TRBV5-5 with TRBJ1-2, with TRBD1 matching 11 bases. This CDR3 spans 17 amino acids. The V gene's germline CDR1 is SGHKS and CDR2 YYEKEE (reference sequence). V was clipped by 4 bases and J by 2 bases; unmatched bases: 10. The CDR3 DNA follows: TGTGCCAGCAGCCGTCGTCTCGGGGACAGGGGGAACTATGGCTACACCTTC. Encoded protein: CASSRRLGDRGNYGYTF.

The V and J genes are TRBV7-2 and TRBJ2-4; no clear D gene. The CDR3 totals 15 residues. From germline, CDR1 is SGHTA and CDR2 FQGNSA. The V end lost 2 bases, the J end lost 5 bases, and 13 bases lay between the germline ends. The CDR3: CASSLHPGSQNIQYF. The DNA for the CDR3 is TGTGCCAGCAGCTTACATCCCGGGTCGCAAAACATTCAGTACTTC.

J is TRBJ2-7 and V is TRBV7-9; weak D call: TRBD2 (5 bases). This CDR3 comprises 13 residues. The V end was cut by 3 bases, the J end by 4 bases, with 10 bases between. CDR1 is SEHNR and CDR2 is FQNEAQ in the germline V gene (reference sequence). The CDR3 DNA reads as TGTGCCAGCAGCTTCGCGTCGGGGTACGAGCAGTACTTC. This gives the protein CASSFASGYEQYF.

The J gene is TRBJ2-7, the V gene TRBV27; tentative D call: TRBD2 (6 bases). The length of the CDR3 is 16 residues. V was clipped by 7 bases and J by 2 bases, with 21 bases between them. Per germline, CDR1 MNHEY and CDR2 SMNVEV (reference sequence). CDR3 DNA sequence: TGTGCCAGCAAAAGGTACGGGAGCCCGGACGCCTACGAGCAGTACTTC. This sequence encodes CASKRYGSPDAYEQYF.